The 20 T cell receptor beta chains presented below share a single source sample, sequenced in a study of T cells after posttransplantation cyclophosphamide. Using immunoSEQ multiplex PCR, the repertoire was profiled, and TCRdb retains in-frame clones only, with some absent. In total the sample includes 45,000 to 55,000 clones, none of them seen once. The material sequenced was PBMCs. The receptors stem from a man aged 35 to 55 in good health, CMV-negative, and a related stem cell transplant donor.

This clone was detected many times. CDR3 sequence (DNA): TGTGCCAGCTCACCAAACCAAGCGGGATCCTACAATGAGCAGTTCTTC. Amino acids: CASSPNQAGSYNEQFF. The chain employs TRBV18 and TRBJ2-1; 7 bases align to TRBD2. Germline assignment: CDR1 KGHSH and CDR2 LQKENI. The CDR3 is made up of 16 amino acids. Losses at the gene ends were 2 bases for V and 1 base for J; bases not matched to a gene: 5. The full variable domain, its missing parts supplied by reference TRBV18 and TRBJ2-1, is NAGVMQNPRHLVRRRGQEARLRCSPMKGHSHVYWYRQLPEEGLKFMVYLQKENIIDESGMPKERFSAEFPKEGPSILRIQQVVRGDSAAYFCASSPNQAGSYNEQFFGPGTRLTVL.

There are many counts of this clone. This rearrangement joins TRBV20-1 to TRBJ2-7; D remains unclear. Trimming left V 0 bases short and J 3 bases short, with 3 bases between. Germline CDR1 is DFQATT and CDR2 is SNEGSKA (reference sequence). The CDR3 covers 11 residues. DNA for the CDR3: TGCAGTGCTAGAGACAACTACGAGCAGTACTTC. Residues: CSARDNYEQYF.

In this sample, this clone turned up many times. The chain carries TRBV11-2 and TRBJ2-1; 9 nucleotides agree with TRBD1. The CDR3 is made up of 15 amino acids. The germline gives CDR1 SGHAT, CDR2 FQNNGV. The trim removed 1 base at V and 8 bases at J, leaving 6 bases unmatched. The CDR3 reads CASSLGATGGYEQFF. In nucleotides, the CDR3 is TGTGCCAGCAGCTTAGGGGCGACAGGGGGTTATGAGCAGTTCTTC.

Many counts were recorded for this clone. This CDR3 is CASYRDPTEAFF. DNA of the CDR3: TGTGCCAGCTACAGGGATCCCACTGAAGCTTTCTTT. V is TRBV19 and J is TRBJ1-1; a possible D gene is TRBD1 (6 bases). Trimming removed 9 bases from V and 4 bases from J, with 12 bases in between. The CDR3 covers 12 residues. CDR1 is LNHDA, CDR2 SQIVND, per germline (reference sequence). Full variable domain (remainder filled in from reference TRBV19 and TRBJ1-1): DGGITQSPKYLFRKEGQNVTLSCEQNLNHDAMYWYRQDPGQGLRLIYYSQIVNDFQKGDIAEGYSVSREKKESFPLTVTSAQKNPTAFYLCASYRDPTEAFFGQGTRLTVV.

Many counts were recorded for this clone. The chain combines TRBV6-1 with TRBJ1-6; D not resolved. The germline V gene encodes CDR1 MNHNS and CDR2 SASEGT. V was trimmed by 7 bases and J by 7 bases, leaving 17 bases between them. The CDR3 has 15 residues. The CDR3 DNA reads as TGTGCCAGCACCCTCGACCCTCAGGCAAATTCACCCCTCCACTTT. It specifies CASTLDPQANSPLHF.

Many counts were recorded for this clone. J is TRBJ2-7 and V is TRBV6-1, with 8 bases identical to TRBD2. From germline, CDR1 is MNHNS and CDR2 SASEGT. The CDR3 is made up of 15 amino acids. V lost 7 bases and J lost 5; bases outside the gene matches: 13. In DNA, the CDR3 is TGTGCCAGCAATTCAGCTAGCGGGCCTCGGGACGAGCAGTACTTC. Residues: CASNSASGPRDEQYF.

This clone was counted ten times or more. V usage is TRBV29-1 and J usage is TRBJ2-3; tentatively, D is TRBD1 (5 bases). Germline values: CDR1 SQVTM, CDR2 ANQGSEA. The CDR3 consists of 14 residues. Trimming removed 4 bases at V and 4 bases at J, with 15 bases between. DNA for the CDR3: TGCAGCGTTGCCCAGGGTTCCCTCCCAGATACGCAGTATTTT. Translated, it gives CSVAQGSLPDTQYF.

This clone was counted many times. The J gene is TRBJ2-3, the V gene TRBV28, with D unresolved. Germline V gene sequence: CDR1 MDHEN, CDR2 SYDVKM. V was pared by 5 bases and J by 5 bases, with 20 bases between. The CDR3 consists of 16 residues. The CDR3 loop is CASSLEEIESGDTQYF. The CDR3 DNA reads TGTGCCAGCAGTCTAGAAGAAATTGAATCTGGAGATACGCAGTATTTT.

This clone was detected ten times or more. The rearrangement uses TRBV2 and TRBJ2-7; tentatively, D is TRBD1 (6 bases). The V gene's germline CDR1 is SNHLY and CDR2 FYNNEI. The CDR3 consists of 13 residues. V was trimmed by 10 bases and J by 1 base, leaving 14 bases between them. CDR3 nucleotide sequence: TGTGCCACCAAAAGAACAGGGTCCTACGAGCAGTACTTC. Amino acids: CATKRTGSYEQYF.

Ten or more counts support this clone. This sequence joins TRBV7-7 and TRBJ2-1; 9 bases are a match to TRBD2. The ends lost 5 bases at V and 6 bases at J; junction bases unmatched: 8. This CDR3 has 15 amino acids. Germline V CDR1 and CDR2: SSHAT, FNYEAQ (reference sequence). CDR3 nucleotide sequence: TGTGCCAGCAGCCCTGGGGCGGGAGGGCCCAATGAGCAGTTCTTC. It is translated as CASSPGAGGPNEQFF.

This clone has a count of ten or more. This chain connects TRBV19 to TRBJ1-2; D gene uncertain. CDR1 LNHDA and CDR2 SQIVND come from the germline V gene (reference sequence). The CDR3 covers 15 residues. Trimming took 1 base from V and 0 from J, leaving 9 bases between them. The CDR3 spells CASSIGGSPNYGYTF. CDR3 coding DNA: TGTGCCAGTAGTATAGGAGGCAGCCCTAACTATGGCTACACCTTC. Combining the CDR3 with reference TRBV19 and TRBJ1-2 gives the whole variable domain DGGITQSPKYLFRKEGQNVTLSCEQNLNHDAMYWYRQDPGQGLRLIYYSQIVNDFQKGDIAEGYSVSREKKESFPLTVTSAQKNPTAFYLCASSIGGSPNYGYTFGSGTRLTVV.

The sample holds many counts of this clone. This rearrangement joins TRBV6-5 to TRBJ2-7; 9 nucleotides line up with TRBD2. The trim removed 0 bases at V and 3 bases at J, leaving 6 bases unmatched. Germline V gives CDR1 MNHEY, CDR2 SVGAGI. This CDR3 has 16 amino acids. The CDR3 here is CASSYSWGSGSYEQYF. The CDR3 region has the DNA TGTGCCAGCAGTTACTCCTGGGGTAGCGGGAGCTACGAGCAGTACTTC.

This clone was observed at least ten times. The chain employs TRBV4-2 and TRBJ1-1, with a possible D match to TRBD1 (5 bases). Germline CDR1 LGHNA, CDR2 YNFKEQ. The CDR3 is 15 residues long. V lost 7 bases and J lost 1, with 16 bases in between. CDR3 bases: TGTGCCAGCACCGGATTAGCGGGGCGGAACACTGAAGCTTTCTTT. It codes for CASTGLAGRNTEAFF.

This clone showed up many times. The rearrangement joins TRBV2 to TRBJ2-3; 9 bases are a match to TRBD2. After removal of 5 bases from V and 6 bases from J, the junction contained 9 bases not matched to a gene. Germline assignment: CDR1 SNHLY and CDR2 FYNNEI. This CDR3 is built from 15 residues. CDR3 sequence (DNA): TGTGCCAGCAGTCTCGAGGTAGCGGGAGTGGATACGCAGTATTTT. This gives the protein CASSLEVAGVDTQYF. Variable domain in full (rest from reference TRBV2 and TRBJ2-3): EPEVTQTPSHQVTQMGQEVILRCVPISNHLYFYWYRQILGQKVEFLVSFYNNEISEKSEIFDDQFSVERPDGSNFTLKIRSTKLEDSAMYFCASSLEVAGVDTQYFGPGTRLTVL.

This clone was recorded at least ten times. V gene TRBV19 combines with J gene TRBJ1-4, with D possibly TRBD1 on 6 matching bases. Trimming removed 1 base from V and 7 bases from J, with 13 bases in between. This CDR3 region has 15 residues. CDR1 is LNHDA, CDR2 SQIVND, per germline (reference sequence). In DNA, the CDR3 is TGTGCCAGTAGTATAGGAGGGGGGGCTGGTGAAAAACTGTTTTTT. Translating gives CASSIGGGAGEKLFF.

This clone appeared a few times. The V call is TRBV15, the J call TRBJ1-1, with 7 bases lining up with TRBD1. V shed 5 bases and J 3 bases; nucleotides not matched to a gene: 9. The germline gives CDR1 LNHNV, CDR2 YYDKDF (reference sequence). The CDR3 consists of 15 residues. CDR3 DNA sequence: TGTGCCACCAGCCCCCGCCGGGACAGTTACACTGAAGCTTTCTTT. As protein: CATSPRRDSYTEAFF.

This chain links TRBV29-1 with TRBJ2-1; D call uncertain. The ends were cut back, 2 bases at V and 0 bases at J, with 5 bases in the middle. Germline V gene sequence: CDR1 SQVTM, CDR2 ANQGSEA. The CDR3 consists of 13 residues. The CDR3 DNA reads TGCAGCGTTGAACCCCTCTCCTACAATGAGCAGTTCTTC. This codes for CSVEPLSYNEQFF.

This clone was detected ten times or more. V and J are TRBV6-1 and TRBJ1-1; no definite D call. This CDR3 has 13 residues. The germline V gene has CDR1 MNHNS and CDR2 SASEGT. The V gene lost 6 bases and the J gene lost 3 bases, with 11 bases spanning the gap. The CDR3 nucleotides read TGTGCCAGCAGCCTAGGCTCGGACACTGAAGCTTTCTTT. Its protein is CASSLGSDTEAFF.

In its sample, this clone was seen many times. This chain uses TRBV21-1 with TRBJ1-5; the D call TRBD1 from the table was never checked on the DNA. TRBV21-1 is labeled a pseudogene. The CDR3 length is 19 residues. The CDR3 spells CASSNRKGDSCLGNQPQHF. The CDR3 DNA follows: TGTGCCAGCAGCAACAGAAAAGGGGACAGTTGCCTTGGCAATCAGCCCCAGCATTTT.

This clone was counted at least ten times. The DNA for the CDR3 is TGTGCCTGGAGTGTTGAGTGGACTGAAGCTTTCTTT. Translated: CAWSVEWTEAFF. V usage is TRBV30 and J usage is TRBJ1-1; no clear D. Trimming stripped 0 bases from V and 5 bases from J, with 7 bases between. Germline-derived CDR1 and CDR2 are GTSNPN and SVGIG (reference sequence). The CDR3 sequence is 12 residues long.